Presented here are 24 T cell receptor beta chains from one specimen sequenced in a study of T cells in Graves' hyperthyroidism and ophthalmopathy (dated by TCRdb to between 2018 and 2020). Libraries were built with multiplex PCR. TCRdb names Illumina HiSeq 2000 as the instrument used. Amplification of TCR beta CDR3 regions was carried out from RNA transcripts. The TCR CDR3 was subjected to a first round of RT-PCR using the HTBI primer set and the Qiagen OneStep RT-PCR kit. The public sequencing data were trimmed at Q25 with fastp and processed into clonotypes with MiXCR by TCRdb, which kept only in-frame beta chains. Each entry is one CDR3 protein sequence, shown with its most common DNA and genes. This sample has roughly 380,000 distinct CDR3 sequences in its table, and 15% to 20% of those were observed once. Roughly a sixth of the sample is taken by the ten largest. Sequencing input: blood. Receptors were obtained from a woman aged 40 to 50 with Graves' ophthalmopathy.

This clonotype occurred many times. The CDR3 bases are TGCAGCGTTGAGGCAGCCGATGAGCAGTACTTC. Translating it yields CSVEAADEQYF. The chain combines TRBV29-1 with TRBJ2-7; unclear D gene. The CDR3 is 11 amino acids. Deletions cut 3 bases from V and 7 bases from J, with 10 bases between. Germline CDR1 reads SQVTM; CDR2 reads ANQGSEA.

This clonotype was observed at least ten times. The chain uses TRBV28 and TRBJ2-7; the D gene could be TRBD1 or TRBD2 (5 bases each). CDR1 is MDHEN, CDR2 SYDVKM, per germline. This CDR3 region has 16 residues. V lost 6 bases, J lost 4 bases, and 22 bases lay in between. The CDR3 region has the DNA TGTGCCAGCAGACGCCCCCGGGACCGTGAAAGGTACGAGCAGTACTTC. Protein product: CASRRPRDRERYEQYF.

As DNA, the CDR3 is TGTGCCAGCAGCTTAATAGGTGGTGGGCGGGGGCCCCGGGAGACCCAGTACTTC. Translating it yields CASSLIGGGRGPRETQYF. V gene TRBV11-2 combines with J gene TRBJ2-5; D is possibly TRBD2 (7 bases). Germline values: CDR1 SGHAT, CDR2 FQNNGV. V was pared by 2 bases and J by 5 bases, with 24 bases between. The CDR3 is made up of 18 amino acids.

Many counts were recorded for this clonotype. The rearrangement joins TRBV4-3 to TRBJ1-1; a possible D gene is TRBD1 (6 bases). V dropped 3 bases and J dropped 7 bases, with 15 bases sitting between them. The V gene's germline CDR1 is LGHNA and CDR2 YSLEER. This CDR3 region has 14 residues. CDR3 sequence (DNA): TGCGCCAGCAGCCATAAACCCGGACAGCATGAAGCTTTCTTT. Its protein product is CASSHKPGQHEAFF.

This clonotype was observed at least ten times. V is TRBV7-8 and J is TRBJ2-7; D not certain. Looked up from germline, CDR1 is SGHVS and CDR2 is FQNEAQ. The CDR3 runs 13 residues. Trimming took 4 bases from V and 5 from J, leaving 12 bases between them. The CDR3 DNA is TGTGCCAGCAGCTCCCTCGGTGTGAACGAGCAGTACTTC. It specifies CASSSLGVNEQYF.

This clonotype was detected ten times or more. This chain connects TRBV7-2 to TRBJ2-2; a weak D match, TRBD2 (6 bases). The CDR3 totals 17 residues. The V end lost 0 bases, the J end lost 2 bases, and 13 bases lay between the germline ends. Germline loops: CDR1 SGHTA, CDR2 FQGNSA. The CDR3 loop is CASSLAVGSGNTGELFF. Written as DNA, the CDR3 is TGTGCCAGCAGCTTAGCGGTCGGTAGCGGTAACACCGGGGAGCTGTTTTTT.

The chain carries TRBV9 and TRBJ2-2; 8 bases map to TRBD2. CDR3 length: 15 residues. Germline-derived CDR1 and CDR2 are SGDLS and YYNGEE. The V gene end was trimmed by 6 bases and the J gene end by 6 bases; junction bases not matched to a gene: 10. This chain's CDR3 is CASTSASGYSGELFF. Here the CDR3 DNA reads TGTGCCAGCACCTCGGCTAGCGGGTACTCCGGGGAGCTGTTTTTT.

This clonotype was found a few times. This rearrangement joins TRBV18 to TRBJ1-2; D gene ambiguous. V gave up 1 base and J gave up 2 bases, with 8 bases separating them. Germline V gene lookup returns CDR1 KGHSH and CDR2 LQKENI. The CDR3 loop spans 14 amino acids. CDR3 amino acids: CASSPRQSNYGYTF. CDR3 in DNA: TGTGCCAGCTCACCACGGCAGTCAAACTATGGCTACACCTTC.

In this sample, this clonotype turned up many times. CDR3 sequence reads: CASSSSGRSTEAFF. The CDR3 DNA follows: TGTGCCAGCAGTTCCTCAGGCAGAAGCACTGAAGCTTTCTTT. The chain uses TRBV12-3 or TRBV12-4 and TRBJ1-1; D remains unclear. V lost 4 bases, J lost 4 bases, and 13 bases lay in between. The CDR3 contains 14 residues.

There are many counts of this clonotype. J is TRBJ1-1 and V is TRBV11-2; D is ambiguous. V was cut by 5 bases and J by 6 bases, with 10 bases left in between. Germline V gene data show CDR1 as SGHAT and CDR2 as FQNNGV. This CDR3 region has 12 residues. CDR3 sequence reads: CASSHRSAEAFF. The CDR3 DNA sequence: TGTGCCAGCAGCCACAGATCGGCTGAAGCTTTCTTT.

This clonotype was picked up many times. The rearrangement uses TRBV10-3 and TRBJ2-6; D call uncertain. Germline V gives CDR1 ENHRY, CDR2 SYGVKD. Trimming removed 2 bases from V and 1 base from J, with 9 bases in between. This CDR3 is built from 16 residues. The chain's CDR3 is CAISEVTSSGANVLTF. The CDR3 DNA sequence: TGTGCCATCAGTGAGGTTACCTCTTCTGGGGCCAACGTCCTGACTTTC.

This clonotype has at least ten counts. This rearrangement joins TRBV7-2 to TRBJ2-3; D gene uncertain. The V end lost 5 bases, the J end lost 6 bases, and 9 bases lay between the germline ends. Germline CDR1 reads SGHTA; CDR2 reads FQGNSA. The CDR3 is made up of 12 amino acids. The CDR3 nucleotides read TGTGCCAGCAGCCCCCTAGGGGATACGCAGTATTTT. As protein: CASSPLGDTQYF.

In its sample, this clonotype was seen many times. The chain joins TRBV11-1 to TRBJ2-2; 7 bases fit TRBD1. This CDR3 has 16 residues. CDR1 is SGHAT, CDR2 FQDESV, per germline (reference sequence). The V and J ends lost 5 bases and 5 bases, in that order; junction bases with no gene match: 11. The CDR3: CASSLDGTDHTGELFF. In DNA form, the CDR3 reads TGTGCCAGCAGCCTGGACGGGACAGACCATACCGGGGAGCTGTTTTTT.

This clonotype appeared many times. The V call is TRBV27, the J call TRBJ1-3; D not resolved. Between the trimmed V and J ends, which lost 7 bases and 0 bases, there was a span of 10 bases. The CDR3 has 14 amino acids. Per germline, CDR1 MNHEY and CDR2 SMNVEV (reference sequence). The CDR3 loop is CASNWASSGNTIYF. Here the CDR3 DNA reads TGTGCCAGCAACTGGGCTTCCTCTGGAAACACCATATATTTT.

There are many counts of this clonotype. V usage is TRBV6-1 and J usage is TRBJ1-3; the D is unclear. The CDR3 has 14 residues. The germline CDR1 and CDR2 sequences are MNHNS and SASEGT. Trimming cost V 6 bases and J 0 bases, with 9 bases left between them. The DNA for the CDR3 is TGTGCCAGCAGAAGACTCGTCTCTGGAAACACCATATATTTT. Protein sequence: CASRRLVSGNTIYF.

This clonotype occurred many times. The chain couples TRBV27 to TRBJ1-2; the D gene is possibly TRBD1 (5 bases). Germline assignment: CDR1 MNHEY and CDR2 SMNVEV (reference sequence). The V and J ends lost 4 bases and 5 bases respectively, with 11 bases between them. This CDR3 is built from 13 residues. The CDR3 coding sequence is TGTGCCAGCAGTTACCGGGGGTTTTATGGCTACACCTTC. It encodes CASSYRGFYGYTF.

This clonotype appeared many times. A read error is possible here, since a much larger clone lies one base away. The chain couples TRBV10-3 to TRBJ2-7; unclear D gene. Germline lookup yields CDR1 ENHRY and CDR2 SYGVKD. The CDR3 covers 15 residues. The V end was cut by 2 bases, the J end by 1 base, with 12 bases between. The CDR3 nucleotides are TGTGCCATCAGTGAGCCGCTAGGGATTTCCTACGAGCAGTACTTC. Translated: CAISEPLGISYEQYF.

This clonotype was counted many times. The chain has TRBV12-3 or TRBV12-4 and TRBJ1-2; 8 bases map to TRBD1. The V segment lost 3 bases and the J segment 2 bases; nucleotides outside the gene matches: 8. CDR3 length: 16 residues. CDR3 protein: CASSFPSTGENYGYTF. DNA for the CDR3: TGTGCCAGCAGTTTCCCCTCGACAGGGGAGAACTATGGCTACACCTTC.

This clonotype has at least ten counts. This sequence joins TRBV11-2 and TRBJ2-5, with D possibly being TRBD1 (6 bases). The CDR3 is 16 residues long. Germline V gives CDR1 SGHAT, CDR2 FQNNGV. V lost 0 bases and J lost 2, with 13 bases in between. The CDR3 region is CASSLDLGQGQETQYF. In DNA form, the CDR3 reads TGTGCCAGCAGCTTAGATCTGGGGCAGGGGCAAGAGACCCAGTACTTC.

This clonotype was counted at least ten times. The chain uses TRBV28 and TRBJ2-3; tentative D call: TRBD2 (6 bases). Germline lookup yields CDR1 MDHEN and CDR2 SYDVKM. V lost 6 bases and J lost 4, with 8 bases in between. This CDR3 region has 12 residues. The CDR3: CASSGGADTQYF. For the CDR3, the DNA is TGTGCCAGCAGCGGAGGGGCAGATACGCAGTATTTT.

The chain combines TRBV6-1 with TRBJ1-6; D is unclear. From germline, CDR1 is MNHNS and CDR2 SASEGT. The CDR3 has 15 amino acids. Trimming removed 1 base at V and 4 bases at J, with 8 bases between. The CDR3 loop is CASSEDWSYNSPLHF. The CDR3 nucleotides read TGTGCCAGCAGTGAAGACTGGAGTTATAATTCACCCCTCCACTTT.

This clonotype has ten or more counts. This chain joins TRBV4-1 and TRBJ2-7; TRBD1 is a possible D gene (6 bases). CDR3 length equals 15 residues. Germline assignment: CDR1 MGHRA and CDR2 YSYEKL. Trimming left V 6 bases short and J 0 bases short, with 15 bases between. CDR3 in amino acids: CASRPQGDSSYEQYF. CDR3 nucleotides: TGCGCCAGCAGGCCACAGGGAGATAGCTCCTACGAGCAGTACTTC.

This clonotype has at least ten counts. The chain is built from TRBV12-3 or TRBV12-4 and TRBJ1-6, with D uncertain. V was trimmed by 6 bases and J by 9 bases, leaving 9 bases between them. The CDR3 totals 12 residues. The DNA of the CDR3 is TGTGCCAGCAGGCAGGAATTTTCACCCCTCCACTTT. This sequence encodes CASRQEFSPLHF.

This clonotype was seen at least ten times. The V gene is TRBV30, the J gene TRBJ1-1; 7 bases map to TRBD1. Germline V gene lookup returns CDR1 GTSNPN and CDR2 SVGIG (reference sequence). CDR3 length: 13 residues. J gave up 5 bases and V 3 bases, and 6 bases lay outside the gene matches. The DNA of the CDR3 is TGTGCCTGGAGGACAGGGATGGGAACTGAAGCTTTCTTT. Its protein product is CAWRTGMGTEAFF.